This is a list of T cell receptor beta chains from one sample in a study of PD-1 blockade in classical Hodgkin lymphoma. The protocol was immunoSEQ multiplex PCR, while the TCRdb copy is restricted to in-frame clones and leaves out a portion. This sample carries about 46,000 clones, 80% of them seen once, and the ten largest clones take roughly 22%. The material was peripheral blood mononuclear cells (PBMCs), obtained before the second cycle of nivolumab. The receptors were gathered from a human donor with classical Hodgkin lymphoma. CDR3s include the opening cysteine and the closing phenylalanine or tryptophan. D genes are given only for firm matches. Clone size appears in some rows only: once, few, many, or a class for an expanded clone.

j_call,d_call,clone_size,v_call,cdr3_nt,cdr3_aa
TRBJ2-7,.,few,TRBV6-5,TGTGCCAGCAGTTACCGGGGGTCCTACGAGCAGTACTTC,CASSYRGSYEQYF
TRBJ2-1,.,.,TRBV12-5,TGTGCTAGCGCGTTGGCCTACAATGAGCAGTTCTTC,CASALAYNEQFF
TRBJ2-1,TRBD2,once,TRBV4-1,TGCGCCAGCAGCCAAGATCGGCTAGCGGGGGGCCTTGGCTCCTACAATGAGCAGTTCTTC,CASSQDRLAGGLGSYNEQFF
TRBJ1-2,.,few,TRBV5-1,TGCGCCAGCAGCTTGGCGGGCAGGAGCCTTTATGGCTACACCTTC,CASSLAGRSLYGYTF
TRBJ1-1,.,.,TRBV10-2,TGCGCCAGCAGTGGGGTATGGCCTGAAGCTTTCTTT,CASSGVWPEAFF
TRBJ1-2,TRBD1,.,TRBV7-2,TGTGCCAGCAGCTTGGGTGACAGGGGATATGGCTACACCTTC,CASSLGDRGYGYTF
TRBJ2-5,.,.,TRBV14,TGTGCCAGCAGCCGTTTAATACAGGGTCCTCAAGAGACCCAGTACTTC,CASSRLIQGPQETQYF
TRBJ2-5,.,.,TRBV5-6,TGTGCCAGCAGCCGTCCGGGGGCGCAAGAGACCCAGTACTTC,CASSRPGAQETQYF
TRBJ2-1,.,.,TRBV9,TGTGCCAGCAGCGTAGGGGGCAACTCCTACAATGAGCAGTTCTTC,CASSVGGNSYNEQFF
TRBJ2-7,.,.,TRBV30,TGTGCCTGGAGTGTTGGCGGATACGAGCAGTACTTC,CAWSVGGYEQYF
TRBJ2-3,TRBD2,.,TRBV11-3,TGTGCCAGCAGCTTGGGAGGGGGCACAGATACGCAGTATTTT,CASSLGGGTDTQYF
TRBJ2-5,TRBD2,.,TRBV27,TGTGCCAGCAGTTTGGCTAGCGGGAGAAAGACCCAGTACTTC,CASSLASGRKTQYF
TRBJ2-7,.,.,TRBV25-1,TGTGCCAGCAGTGAATCTGGGGGGATCCCTCCATACGAGCAGTACTTC,CASSESGGIPPYEQYF
TRBJ1-1,.,once,TRBV2,TGTGCCAGCAATCGTATCACTGAAGCTTTCTTT,CASNRITEAFF
TRBJ2-1,.,.,TRBV7-3,TGTGCCAGCAGCTTAAGCCTGTGGGGTACGCCGTCCTACAATGAGCAGTTCTTC,CASSLSLWGTPSYNEQFF
TRBJ2-2,TRBD2,.,TRBV27,TGTGCCAGCAGTTCTGGGACGGGAGGTCCCACCGGGGAGCTGTTTTTT,CASSSGTGGPTGELFF
TRBJ1-2,.,.,TRBV9,TGTGCCAGCAGCGTAGATGGGACGGGGAACTATGGCTACACCTTC,CASSVDGTGNYGYTF
TRBJ1-4,.,few,TRBV15,TGTGCCACCAGCAGAGATCTACAGAGTGCAACTAATGAAAAACTGTTTTTT,CATSRDLQSATNEKLFF
TRBJ1-2,.,.,TRBV19,TGTGCCAGTAGTATCTGGGGGCAGGAGTATGGCTACACCTTC,CASSIWGQEYGYTF
TRBJ1-2,TRBD1,few,TRBV2,TGTGCCAGCAGTGAGGACAGGTTCTATGGCTACACCTTC,CASSEDRFYGYTF
TRBJ2-3,TRBD1,.,TRBV27,TGTGCCAGCAGTACAGACAGGGGGTTAGCGGATGACACAGATACGCAGTATTTT,CASSTDRGLADDTDTQYF
TRBJ2-7,.,.,TRBV7-3,TGTGCCAGCAGCTTAACTGGCGGAAGCTCCTACGAGCAGTACTTC,CASSLTGGSSYEQYF
TRBJ1-2,.,.,TRBV19,TGTGCCAGTAGTATAGGGGGGCAGGAGGATTTTGGCTATGGCTACACCTTC,CASSIGGQEDFGYGYTF
TRBJ2-1,TRBD2,once,TRBV18,TGTGCCAGCTCCCCCGAGGGTTTGGGACTAGGGGGCAATGAGCAGTTCTTC,CASSPEGLGLGGNEQFF
TRBJ1-6,.,.,TRBV5-6,TGTGCCAGCAGCTTCCGGGGCTCCTATAATTCACCCCTCCACTTT,CASSFRGSYNSPLHF
TRBJ1-1,TRBD1,.,TRBV28,TGTGCCAGCACGGGGACAGGGAGGGTGACTGAAGCTTTCTTT,CASTGTGRVTEAFF
TRBJ1-4,.,.,TRBV5-1,TGCGCCAGCGCCAGCCGGGGCACGAATGAAAAACTGTTTTTT,CASASRGTNEKLFF
TRBJ1-6,TRBD1,.,TRBV6-4,TGTGCCAGCGGTCGGGACAGTCACTCACCCCTCCACTTT,CASGRDSHSPLHF
TRBJ1-1,.,.,TRBV28,TGTGCCAGCAGCCCCAGATACACTGAAGCTTTCTTT,CASSPRYTEAFF
TRBJ1-6,.,large,TRBV30,TGTGCCTGGAGTCACCCATATAATTCACCCCTCCACTTT,CAWSHPYNSPLHF
TRBJ2-7,.,.,TRBV2,TGTGTCCCGGGCGGGGCAGGTTTGCAGTACTTC,CVPGGAGLQYF
TRBJ1-6,TRBD1,.,TRBV5-1,TGCGCCAGCAGCGCGGCCGGGACAGGGGTAAATTCACCCCTCCACTTT,CASSAAGTGVNSPLHF
TRBJ1-5,TRBD1,few,TRBV4-3,TGCGCCAGCAGCGACGGGACAGGGTTCAATCAGCCCCAGCATTTT,CASSDGTGFNQPQHF
TRBJ2-7,TRBD2,.,TRBV2,TGTGCCAGCAGGGCCGGGACTAGCGGGGAGCAGTACTTC,CASRAGTSGEQYF
TRBJ2-1,.,.,TRBV5-8,TGTGCCAGCAGCTTGGTAGCAACGACCTCCTACAATGAGCAGTTCTTC,CASSLVATTSYNEQFF
TRBJ2-5,TRBD1,.,TRBV15,TGTGCCACCAGCGCGACGGACAGGTACCAAGAGACCCAGTACTTC,CATSATDRYQETQYF
TRBJ1-1,TRBD1,.,TRBV19,TGTGCCAGTAGTATATTTGAGGGGGCGGCTTTCTTT,CASSIFEGAAFF
TRBJ1-1,.,.,TRBV6-1,TGTGCCAGCAATGAGTACGGTGAAGCTTTCTTT,CASNEYGEAFF
TRBJ2-3,.,.,TRBV5-1,TGCGCCAGCAGCTTGAAAGGGAACCCCTCTACGCAGTATTTT,CASSLKGNPSTQYF
TRBJ2-5,TRBD1,.,TRBV2,TGTGCCAGCAGCCGGGACAGGGAGACCCAGTACTTC,CASSRDRETQYF
TRBJ2-1,.,.,TRBV7-5,TGTGCCAGAAGCAAGGGGACTAGCGGGTACAATGAGCAGTTCTTC,CARSKGTSGYNEQFF
TRBJ2-1,.,once,TRBV28,TGTGCCAGCAGTTCCCCACCGACAGGAGACAATGAGCAGTTCTTC,CASSSPPTGDNEQFF
TRBJ1-2,.,.,TRBV4-2,TGTGCCAGCAGCCAAGATCGTGGGACTGGGCCTATGTGGGGCTACACCTTC,CASSQDRGTGPMWGYTF
TRBJ1-2,.,few,TRBV27,TGTGCCAGCAGTCCCCAACCCCGGACAGTTGGCTACACCTTC,CASSPQPRTVGYTF
TRBJ2-7,.,once,TRBV5-1,TGCGCCAGCAGGGACGGATCCTACGAGCAGTACTTC,CASRDGSYEQYF
TRBJ2-2,.,.,TRBV4-3,TGCGCCAGCAGTCGACAGGACGGGGAGCTGTTTTTT,CASSRQDGELFF
TRBJ2-5,TRBD1,.,TRBV5-1,TGCGCCAGCAGCTTGGCGGGACAGGGAAAGGAAGAGACCCAGTACTTC,CASSLAGQGKEETQYF
TRBJ2-5,TRBD2,.,TRBV10-3,TGTGCCATCAGTAACCCTAGCGGGAACCGACAAGAGACCCAGTACTTC,CAISNPSGNRQETQYF
TRBJ2-7,.,.,TRBV6-1,TGTGCCAGCAGTGAAGGCTTTTCCTACGAGCAGTACTTC,CASSEGFSYEQYF
TRBJ2-3,TRBD2,.,TRBV7-6,TGTGCCAGCAGCCCAATCAGAAGCGGGGAGGGAGATACGCAGTATTTT,CASSPIRSGEGDTQYF
TRBJ1-1,TRBD1,once,TRBV5-4,TGTGCCAGCAGCGAGGGACAGAACTTGAACACTGAAGCTTTCTTT,CASSEGQNLNTEAFF
TRBJ1-1,TRBD1,.,TRBV18,TGTGCCAGCTCACCACCGGACAGGGCTCGGAACACTGAAGCTTTCTTT,CASSPPDRARNTEAFF
TRBJ2-5,TRBD2,.,TRBV9,TGTGCCAGCAGCCCCCGGGGGGGTCAAGAGACCCAGTACTTC,CASSPRGGQETQYF
TRBJ2-7,TRBD1,few,TRBV2,TGTGCCAGCAGTGGTGCCGGACAGGGATATTACGAGCAGTACTTC,CASSGAGQGYYEQYF
TRBJ1-1,.,.,TRBV6-5,TGTGCCAGCAGTTACTCGACTACTGAAGCTTTCTTT,CASSYSTTEAFF
TRBJ2-3,.,.,TRBV5-1,TGCGCCAGCAGCTTGTTGGACTGGAGAACAGATACGCAGTATTTT,CASSLLDWRTDTQYF
TRBJ2-2,.,.,TRBV21-1,TGTGCCAGCAGCAGTTGGACAGTGAACACCGGGGAGCTGTTTTTT,CASSSWTVNTGELFF
TRBJ1-2,.,.,TRBV6-1,TGTGCCAGCAGCCACACAGGTTCTAACTATGGCTACACCTTC,CASSHTGSNYGYTF